One sample yielded the 10 T cell receptor beta chains listed below, sequenced in a study of cytomegalovirus exposure and HLA in healthy donors. Clones were sequenced by immunoSEQ multiplex PCR, and TCRdb holds only the in-frame ones, with some missing. The sample contains some 110,000 clones, roughly 83% of which appear only once. Sequenced sample: PBMCs. The receptors were gathered from a man younger than 35 in good health and CMV-seronegative.

This clone showed up just once. The chain joins TRBV7-2 to TRBJ2-7; TRBD1 aligns across 9 bases. This CDR3 is 15 amino acids long. The ends lost 4 bases at V and 3 bases at J; junction bases unmatched: 7. The germline CDR1 and CDR2 sequences are SGHTA and FQGNSA. The CDR3 DNA sequence: TGTGCCAGCAGCTCTCATTCGGGACAGGGCTACGAGCAGTACTTC. Translated, it gives CASSSHSGQGYEQYF.

J is TRBJ1-5 and V is TRBV27; D uncertain. CDR1 and CDR2 (germline): MNHEY, SMNVEV (reference sequence). Trimming removed 3 bases at V and 6 bases at J, with 9 bases between. The CDR3 spans 13 residues. The CDR3 nucleotides are TGTGCCAGCAGTTTCGAGGAGGGTCAGCCCCAGCATTTT. This translates into CASSFEEGQPQHF.

In its sample, this clone is medium-sized. The CDR3: CASSASGSTDTQYF. As DNA, the CDR3 is TGTGCCAGCAGTGCTAGCGGGAGCACAGATACGCAGTATTTT. The chain couples TRBV6-4 to TRBJ2-3; 8 bases map to TRBD2. Germline lookup yields CDR1 MRHNA and CDR2 SNTAGT. The trim removed 4 bases at V and 0 bases at J, leaving 0 bases unmatched. The CDR3 has 14 residues.

The rearrangement links TRBV9 to TRBJ1-2; TRBD1 might be the D (6 bases). V was trimmed by 5 bases and J by 6 bases, leaving 17 bases between them. The CDR3 consists of 14 residues. Germline V CDR1 and CDR2: SGDLS, YYNGEE. The CDR3 DNA reads TGTGCCAGCAGAAGTACTCGGGGGGCGGATGGCTACACCTTC. It codes for CASRSTRGADGYTF.

The V gene is TRBV5-8, the J gene TRBJ2-5, with no clear D. The CDR3 loop spans 13 amino acids. Trimming left V 4 bases short and J 2 bases short, with 9 bases between. Germline assignment: CDR1 SGHTS and CDR2 YDEGEE. The CDR3 coding sequence is TGTGCCAGCAGCCCGAGCCGTCAAGAGACCCAGTACTTC. It encodes CASSPSRQETQYF.

The chain combines TRBV7-8 with TRBJ2-7, with TRBD1 matching 8 bases. Germline V lookup: CDR1 SGHVS, CDR2 FQNEAQ. Trimming at V came to 6 bases and at J to 3 bases, leaving 4 bases not matched to a gene. The CDR3 length is 13 residues. The CDR3 reads CASSWDRNYEQYF. The CDR3 nucleotides are TGTGCCAGCAGTTGGGACAGGAACTACGAGCAGTACTTC.

The chain has TRBV30 and TRBJ2-1; 9 bases are a match to TRBD2. This CDR3 contains 14 residues. Unmatched junction bases numbered 4, after V lost 2 bases and J lost 5 bases. CDR1 and CDR2 from the germline V gene are GTSNPN and SVGIG (reference sequence). The CDR3: CAWSLIAGDNEQFF. CDR3 coding DNA: TGTGCCTGGAGTTTAATAGCGGGGGACAATGAGCAGTTCTTC. Looking up the rest from reference TRBV30 and TRBJ2-1 gives the full variable domain: SQTIHQWPATLVQPVGSPLSLECTVEGTSNPNLYWYRQAAGRGLQLLFYSVGIGQISSEVPQNLSASRPQDRQFILSSKKLLLSDSGFYLCAWSLIAGDNEQFFGPGTRLTVL.

The chain links TRBV6-5 to TRBJ1-2; TRBD1 matches at 8 bases. CDR1 and CDR2 from the germline V gene are MNHEY and SVGAGI. This CDR3 contains 15 residues. The V and J ends lost 0 bases and 6 bases, in that order; junction bases with no gene match: 6. The CDR3 region is CASSYSIPTGDGYTF. The CDR3 coding sequence is TGTGCCAGCAGTTACTCAATCCCGACAGGGGATGGCTACACCTTC.

V is TRBV5-1 and J is TRBJ2-1, with D maybe TRBD2 (6 bases). V was trimmed by 0 bases and J by 3 bases, leaving 13 bases between them. Germline V gene sequence: CDR1 SGHRS, CDR2 YFSETQ. CDR3 length: 16 amino acids. CDR3 DNA: TGCGCCAGCAGCTTGGGCCTGGGTAGCGGCTACAATGAGCAGTTCTTC. This encodes CASSLGLGSGYNEQFF.

This sequence joins TRBV11-2 and TRBJ2-1; 12 positions agree with TRBD2. Per the germline V gene, CDR1 is SGHAT and CDR2 is FQNNGV. With 0 bases clipped from V and 6 bases from J, the junction kept 9 bases outside the gene matches. The CDR3 is 18 amino acids. The CDR3 DNA reads TGTGCCAGCAGCTTAGAGTGGCTAGCGGGGGGGCACGGCAATGAGCAGTTCTTC. It yields the protein CASSLEWLAGGHGNEQFF. The full variable domain, its missing parts supplied by reference TRBV11-2 and TRBJ2-1, is EAGVAQSPRYKIIEKRQSVAFWCNPISGHATLYWYQQILGQGPKLLIQFQNNGVVDDSQLPKDRFSAERLKGVDSTLKIQPAKLEDSAVYLCASSLEWLAGGHGNEQFFGPGTRLTVL.